This T cell receptor beta chain stems from a study of blood T cell repertoires in COVID-19. Study-level information: COVID-19 samples from acute and convalescent phases originated in the United States, Italy and Spain. From T cells, B-cell-depleted T cells, or PBMCs came the material, which was cDNA or gDNA.

V was cut by 4 bases and J by 0 bases, with 10 bases left in between. This CDR3 region has 15 residues. Germline-derived CDR1 and CDR2 are LGHDT and YNNKEL (reference sequence). Seattle cases were enrolled at active infection and followed longitudinally. In the original workflow: Estimated nucleated cell counts came from reference gene primer amplification. Method: immunoSEQ multiplex PCR; TCRdb's copy keeps in-frame clones and lacks some. Clone size and the V and J calls come from that table; the DNA yielded D and trimming. The table lists about 160,000 clones, 79% of them singletons. The chain combines TRBV3-1 (or the pseudogene TRBV3-2) with TRBJ2-1; D may be TRBD1 or TRBD2 (6 bases each). The TCR sequence derives from a woman aged 60 to 75 with COVID-19, enrolled during active disease. Sequencing was done on a sample of peripheral blood. The DNA for the CDR3 is TGTGCCAGCAGCCTAGAGGGGGGCTCCTACAATGAGCAGTTCTTC. Translating gives CASSLEGGSYNEQFF.